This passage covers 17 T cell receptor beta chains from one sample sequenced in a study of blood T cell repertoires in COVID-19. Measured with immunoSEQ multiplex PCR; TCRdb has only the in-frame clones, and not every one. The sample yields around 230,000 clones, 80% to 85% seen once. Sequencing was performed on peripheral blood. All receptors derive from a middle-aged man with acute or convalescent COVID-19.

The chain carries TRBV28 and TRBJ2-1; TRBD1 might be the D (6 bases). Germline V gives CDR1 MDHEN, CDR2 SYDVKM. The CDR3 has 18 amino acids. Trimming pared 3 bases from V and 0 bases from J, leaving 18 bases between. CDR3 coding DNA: TGTGCCAGCAGTTTCCCCTCCCTACAGGGAAGCTCCTACAATGAGCAGTTCTTC. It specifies CASSFPSLQGSSYNEQFF.

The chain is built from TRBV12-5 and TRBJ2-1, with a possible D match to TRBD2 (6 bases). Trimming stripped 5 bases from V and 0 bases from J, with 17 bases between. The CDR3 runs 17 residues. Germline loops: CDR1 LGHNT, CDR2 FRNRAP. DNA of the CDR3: TGTGCTAGTGGTCTTGGAGCGGGCTTGAGCTCCTACAATGAGCAGTTCTTC. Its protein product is CASGLGAGLSSYNEQFF. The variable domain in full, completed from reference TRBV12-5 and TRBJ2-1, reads DARVTQTPRHKVTEMGQEVTMRCQPILGHNTVFWYRQTMMQGLELLAYFRNRAPLDDSGMPKDRFSAEMPDATLATLKIQPSEPRDSAVYFCASGLGAGLSSYNEQFFGPGTRLTVL.

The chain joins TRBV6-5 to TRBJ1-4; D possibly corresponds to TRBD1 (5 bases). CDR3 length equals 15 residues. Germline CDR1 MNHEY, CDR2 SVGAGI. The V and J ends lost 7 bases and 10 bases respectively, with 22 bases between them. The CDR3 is CASTKGFGASGKLFF. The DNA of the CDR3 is TGTGCCAGCACAAAGGGGTTCGGAGCCTCTGGAAAACTGTTTTTT.

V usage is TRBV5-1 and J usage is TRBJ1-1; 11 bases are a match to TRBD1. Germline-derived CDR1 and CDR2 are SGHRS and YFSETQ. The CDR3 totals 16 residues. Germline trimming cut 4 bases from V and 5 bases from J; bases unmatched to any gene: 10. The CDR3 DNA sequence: TGCGCCAGCAGCCACGGACAGGGGGCAGGACGGACTGAAGCTTTCTTT. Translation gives CASSHGQGAGRTEAFF.

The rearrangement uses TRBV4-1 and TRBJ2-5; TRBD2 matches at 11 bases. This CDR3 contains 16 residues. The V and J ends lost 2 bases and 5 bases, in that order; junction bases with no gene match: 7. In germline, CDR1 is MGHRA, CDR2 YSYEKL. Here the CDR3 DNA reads TGCGCCAGCAGCCAACTAACTAGCGGGGGAAGGGAGACCCAGTACTTC. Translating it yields CASSQLTSGGRETQYF.

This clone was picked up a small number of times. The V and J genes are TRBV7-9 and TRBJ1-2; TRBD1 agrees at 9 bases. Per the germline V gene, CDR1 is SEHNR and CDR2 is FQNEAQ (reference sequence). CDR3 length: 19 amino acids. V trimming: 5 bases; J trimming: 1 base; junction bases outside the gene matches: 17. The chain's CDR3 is CASSPFFTGGGRNNYGYTF. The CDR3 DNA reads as TGTGCCAGCAGCCCGTTTTTCACAGGGGGCGGAAGAAATAACTATGGCTACACCTTC. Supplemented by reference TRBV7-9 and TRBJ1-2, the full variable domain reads DTGVSQNPRHKITKRGQNVTFRCDPISEHNRLYWYRQTLGQGPEFLTYFQNEAQLEKSRLLSDRFSAERPKGSFSTLEIQRTEQGDSAMYLCASSPFFTGGGRNNYGYTFGSGTRLTVV.

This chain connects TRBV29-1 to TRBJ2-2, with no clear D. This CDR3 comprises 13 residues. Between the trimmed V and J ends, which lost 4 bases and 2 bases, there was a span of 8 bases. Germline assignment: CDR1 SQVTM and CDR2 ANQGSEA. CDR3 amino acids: CSVGLQNTGELFF. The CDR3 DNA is TGCAGCGTTGGGCTCCAAAACACCGGGGAGCTGTTTTTT.

For the CDR3, the DNA is TGTGCCAGCAGTTACTCGAGCGAAAAACTGTTTTTT. It yields the protein CASSYSSEKLFF. The V gene is TRBV6-5, the J gene TRBJ1-4; D is unclear. CDR1 and CDR2 from the germline V gene are MNHEY and SVGAGI. Trimming left V 0 bases short and J 8 bases short, with 4 bases between. The CDR3 consists of 12 residues.

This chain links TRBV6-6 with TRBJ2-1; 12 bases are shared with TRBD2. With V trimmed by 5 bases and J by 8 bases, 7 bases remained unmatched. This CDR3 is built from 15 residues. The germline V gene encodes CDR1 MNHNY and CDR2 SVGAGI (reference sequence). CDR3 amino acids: CASSDLAGGFDEQFF. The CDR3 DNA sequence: TGTGCCAGCAGTGATCTAGCGGGAGGGTTCGATGAGCAGTTCTTC.

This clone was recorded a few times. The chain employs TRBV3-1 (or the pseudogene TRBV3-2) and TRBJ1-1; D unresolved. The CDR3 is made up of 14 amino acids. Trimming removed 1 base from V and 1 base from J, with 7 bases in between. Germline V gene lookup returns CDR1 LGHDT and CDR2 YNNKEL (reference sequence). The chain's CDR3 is CASSQVAGNTEAFF. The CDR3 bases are TGTGCCAGCAGCCAAGTCGCCGGGAACACTGAAGCTTTCTTT.

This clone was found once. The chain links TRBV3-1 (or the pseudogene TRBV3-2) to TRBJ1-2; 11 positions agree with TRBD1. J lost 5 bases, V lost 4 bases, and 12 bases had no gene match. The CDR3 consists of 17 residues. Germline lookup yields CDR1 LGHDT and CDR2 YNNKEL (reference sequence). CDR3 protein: CASSLEGQGATEYGYTF. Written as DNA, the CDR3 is TGTGCCAGCAGCCTGGAAGGACAGGGGGCCACTGAGTATGGCTACACCTTC.

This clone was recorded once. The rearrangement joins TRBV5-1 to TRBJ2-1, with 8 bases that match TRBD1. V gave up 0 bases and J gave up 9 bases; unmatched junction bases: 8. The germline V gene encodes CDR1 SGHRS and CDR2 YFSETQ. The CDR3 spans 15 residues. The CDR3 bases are TGCGCCAGCAGCTTGGTCAGGGGGCGCAGTGGTGAGCAGTTCTTC. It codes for CASSLVRGRSGEQFF.

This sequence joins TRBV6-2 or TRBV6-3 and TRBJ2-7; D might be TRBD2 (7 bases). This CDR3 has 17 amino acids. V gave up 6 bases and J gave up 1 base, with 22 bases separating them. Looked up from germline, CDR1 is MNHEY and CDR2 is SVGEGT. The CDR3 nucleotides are TGTGCCAGCAGCCCTAGGGGGGGAGGAAGCACATCCTACGAGCAGTACTTC. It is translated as CASSPRGGGSTSYEQYF.

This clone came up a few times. This chain's CDR3 is CASSSGLAGESGELFF. The CDR3 nucleotides read TGTGCCAGCAGCTCCGGACTAGCGGGAGAGAGCGGGGAGCTGTTTTTT. The chain recombines TRBV5-4 with TRBJ2-2, with 13 bases fitting TRBD2. Germline-derived CDR1 and CDR2 are SGHNT and YYREEE (reference sequence). The V gene end was trimmed by 3 bases and the J gene end by 7 bases; junction bases not matched to a gene: 6. The CDR3 length is 16 residues.

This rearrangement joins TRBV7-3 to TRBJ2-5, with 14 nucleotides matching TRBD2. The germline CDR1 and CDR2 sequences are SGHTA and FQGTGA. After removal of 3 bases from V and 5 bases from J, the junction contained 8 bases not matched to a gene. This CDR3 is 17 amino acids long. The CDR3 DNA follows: TGTGCCAGCAGCTTGTCCGGGACTAGCGGGAGCGGGGAGACCCAGTACTTC. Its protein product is CASSLSGTSGSGETQYF.

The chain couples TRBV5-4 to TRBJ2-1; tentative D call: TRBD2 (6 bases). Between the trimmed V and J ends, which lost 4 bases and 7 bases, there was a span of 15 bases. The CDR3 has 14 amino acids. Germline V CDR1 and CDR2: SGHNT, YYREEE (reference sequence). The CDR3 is CASSPGPRGNEQFF. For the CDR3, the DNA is TGTGCCAGCAGCCCGGGACCTCGGGGGAATGAGCAGTTCTTC.

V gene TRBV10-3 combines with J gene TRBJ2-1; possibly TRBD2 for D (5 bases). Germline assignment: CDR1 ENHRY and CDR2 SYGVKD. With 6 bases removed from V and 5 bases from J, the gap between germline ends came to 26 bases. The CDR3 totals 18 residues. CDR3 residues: CAIRNQLILAGINNEQFF. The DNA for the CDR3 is TGTGCCATCAGAAACCAATTAATTCTAGCAGGAATAAACAATGAGCAGTTCTTC.